Below, 15 T cell receptor gamma chains from the same sample are listed, as sequenced in a study of Vδ1+ human thymocytes. Study conclusions and caveats: Thymic TRG and TRD repertoires appeared highly polyclonal.

Extracted RNA was reverse transcribed into cDNA. The CDR3 regions were amplified by multiplex PCR from V-gene primers to a constant-region primer. TCRdb fed the multiplex PCR reads into CATT to redo clone calling. Of tens of thousands of gamma-chain clones in the sample, roughly an eighth were seen once. No antigens are known for them. Specimen: Vdelta1+ gamma-delta thymocytes from the thymus. Noted subset: FACS-sorted CD3+ TCRalphabeta- TCRVdelta1+ TCRVdelta2- thymocytes. Receptor source: a child under two years old who had congenital heart surgery.

Remarks on this clone: At one end, the junction sequence differs from germline, possibly due to a read error. The chain links TRGV5 to TRGJ1 or TRGJ2. The length of the CDR3 is 16 residues. The germline gives CDR1 VINAFY, CDR2 YDVSNSKD. This chain's CDR3 is CAAWDSPVGDYYKKLF. The CDR3 bases are TGTGCCGCCTGGGACAGTCCTGTAGGGGACTATTATAAGAAACTCTTT.

This clone appeared a few times. This chain links TRGV3 with TRGJP2. Looked up from germline, CDR1 is VTNTFY and CDR2 is YDVSTARD (reference sequence). V shed 1 base and J 2 bases; nucleotides not matched to a gene: 10. The length of the CDR3 is 17 residues. The CDR3 is CATWDSGGDSSDWIKTF. The CDR3 DNA is TGTGCCACCTGGGACAGTGGGGGAGACAGTAGTGATTGGATCAAGACGTTT.

This clone showed up just a few times. V and J are TRGV4 and TRGJ1 or TRGJ2. CDR1 is EGSTGY, CDR2 YDSYTSSV, per germline. This CDR3 contains 12 residues. V shed 6 bases and J 1 base; nucleotides not matched to a gene: 3. This chain's CDR3 is CATWINYYKKLF. The CDR3 nucleotides read TGTGCCACCTGGATCAATTATTATAAGAAACTCTTT.

Judged by abundance, this clone is medium-sized. The same CDR3 arises from other DNA sequences in this sample as well. The chain uses TRGV4 and TRGJ1 or TRGJ2. Germline loops: CDR1 EGSTGY, CDR2 YDSYTSSV. V lost 0 bases to trimming and J lost 3 bases; unmatched junction nucleotides: 2. The CDR3 extends over 13 amino acids. The DNA of the CDR3 is TGTGCCACCTGGGATGGGAGTTATTATAAGAAACTCTTT. It yields the protein CATWDGSYYKKLF.

The V and J genes are TRGV2 and TRGJP2. This CDR3 region has 15 residues. Germline V gives CDR1 EGSNGY, CDR2 YDSYNSKV. The trim removed 6 bases at V and 0 bases at J, leaving 7 bases unmatched. The CDR3 DNA follows: TGTGCCACCTGGAACCACTATAGTAGTGATTGGATCAAGACGTTT. Its protein is CATWNHYSSDWIKTF.

This clone was picked up a small number of times. Sequence at one end of the junction differs from germline and may be a read error. Other DNA sequences from this sample encode an identical CDR3 as well. The rearrangement joins TRGV4 to TRGJ1 or TRGJ2. Germline values: CDR1 EGSTGY, CDR2 YDSYTSSV. CDR3 size: 13 residues. This chain's CDR3 is CATWNGLHYKKLF. Here the CDR3 DNA reads TGTGCCACCTGGAATGGGTTGCATTATAAGAAACTCTTT.

This clone turned up a few times. The rearrangement joins TRGV9 to TRGJ1 or TRGJ2. The CDR3 covers 13 residues. With V trimmed by 2 bases and J by 3 bases, 4 bases remained unmatched. Germline V gene lookup returns CDR1 GITISATS and CDR2 ISYDGTV (reference sequence). The CDR3 region is CALWEGCYYKKLF. The DNA for the CDR3 is TGTGCCTTGTGGGAGGGATGTTATTATAAGAAACTCTTT.

This clone was recorded a few times. Other DNA variants within this sample encode the same CDR3. This sequence joins TRGV4 and TRGJ1 or TRGJ2. The CDR3 is 11 residues long. Germline loops: CDR1 EGSTGY, CDR2 YDSYTSSV. The J segment lost 4 bases and the V segment lost 5 bases, leaving 2 bases of the junction unmatched. The CDR3 loop is CATWAYYKKLF. CDR3 bases: TGTGCCACCTGGGCATATTATAAGAAACTCTTT.

In its sample, this clone was seen a few times. The V and J genes are TRGV4 and TRGJ1 or TRGJ2. V lost 5 bases, J lost 3 bases, and 10 bases stayed unmatched. CDR1 and CDR2 (germline): EGSTGY, YDSYTSSV. The CDR3 consists of 14 residues. The CDR3 loop is CATWGGPGYYKKLF. In nucleotides, the CDR3 is TGTGCCACCTGGGGTGGTCCGGGTTATTATAAGAAACTCTTT.

Of note for this clone: Distinct nucleotide sequences in the sample also encode this CDR3. The chain couples TRGV2 to TRGJP1. Germline V CDR1 and CDR2: EGSNGY, YDSYNSKV. This CDR3 is built from 13 residues. J lost 8 bases, V lost 0 bases, and 3 bases had no gene match. The CDR3 bases are TGTGCCACCTGGGACGGGCTCGGTTGGTTCAAGATATTT. As protein: CATWDGLGWFKIF.

The genes are TRGV2 and TRGJ1 or TRGJ2. Germline V CDR1 and CDR2: EGSNGY, YDSYNSKV. The length of the CDR3 is 17 residues. The trim removed 3 bases at V and 5 bases at J, leaving 19 bases unmatched. In DNA form, the CDR3 reads TGTGCCACCTGGGACACAGCTGGGGTCCTTATGGATTATAAGAAACTCTTT. Encoded protein: CATWDTAGVLMDYKKLF.

In this sample, this clone turned up a few times. The gene calls are TRGV3 and TRGJ1 or TRGJ2. CDR1 VTNTFY and CDR2 YDVSTARD come from the germline V gene (reference sequence). Trimming took 1 base from V and 7 from J; bases not matched to a gene: 13. The CDR3 totals 15 residues. The CDR3 is CATWDSSPIGYKKLF. In DNA form, the CDR3 reads TGTGCCACCTGGGACAGTAGTCCCATCGGGTATAAGAAACTCTTT.

This clone was counted only a few times. This rearrangement joins TRGV8 to TRGJ1 or TRGJ2. The CDR3 runs 11 residues. CDR1 is VENAVY and CDR2 is YDSYNSRV in the germline V gene. The V gene end was trimmed by 3 bases and the J gene end by 12 bases; junction bases not matched to a gene: 8. Here the CDR3 reads CATWDGVGKLF. CDR3 nucleotide sequence: TGTGCCACCTGGGATGGCGTGGGGAAACTCTTT.

The J gene is TRGJ1 or TRGJ2, the V gene TRGV8. The germline V gene encodes CDR1 VENAVY and CDR2 YDSYNSRV. The CDR3 consists of 11 residues. J gave up 10 bases and V 12 bases, and 15 bases lay outside the gene matches. As DNA, the CDR3 is TGTGCCTCTCGGTCCCATTTAAAGAAACTCTTT. Amino acid sequence: CASRSHLKKLF.

This clone was detected only a few times. This chain uses TRGV4 with TRGJ1 or TRGJ2. Germline CDR1 EGSTGY, CDR2 YDSYTSSV. The CDR3 is 13 amino acids. Unmatched junction bases numbered 3, after V lost 4 bases and J lost 0 bases. The CDR3 protein is CATWELNYYKKLF. CDR3 in DNA: TGTGCCACCTGGGAATTGAATTATTATAAGAAACTCTTT.